One TCR beta chain is described in this entry. Antigen: not known. One end of the junction fails to match germline, which may point to a read error. TCRdb processed the 5' RACE reads anew with MiXCR; each CDR3 protein has one entry. The data show hundreds of thousands of distinct CDR3 sequences, about 25% seen once. This entry comes from a study of CD8 T cells in ankylosing spondylitis. CDR3 length equals 11 residues. Per the germline V gene, CDR1 is ENHRY and CDR2 is SYGVKD. Study-wide findings and caveats: Reactive arthritis synovial fluid and blood were previously reported to contain some motif variants. Eight highly homologous variants formed a TCR beta motif that appeared characteristic of ankylosing spondylitis blood. Clones linked to disease were reported to show significant enrichment in matched ankylosing spondylitis synovial fluid. Disease-linked clones were CD8+ and relatively rare in peripheral blood.

Sequencing was carried out using blood, either unsorted or a sorted T cell fraction (not recorded which). The TCR comes from a male donor with ankylosing spondylitis. The chain carries TRBV10-3 and TRBJ2-4; D is possibly TRBD1 (6 bases). CDR3 sequence reads: CAISDGGVLDF. The DNA of the CDR3 is TGTGCCATCAGTGATGGGGGCGTTCTGGACTTC.